A single T cell receptor beta chain is shown here with its context. Its target is not known. This sample is drawn from a study of CD8 T cells in Susac syndrome. About the study: Blood was drawn from Susac syndrome patients while they were therapy-naive, on corticosteroids, or on intravenous immunoglobulin alone. Findings of the study overall: The authors acknowledged that their TCR sequencing and HLA analysis involved a relatively small number of individuals. Expansion of clones was not seen in the CD4+ T cell repertoires of Susac syndrome.

CDR1 SGHDN and CDR2 FVKESK come from the germline V gene. With V trimmed by 2 bases and J by 4 bases, 5 bases remained unmatched. The CDR3 runs to 15 residues. RNA amounts of 0.5 to 1 ug underwent reverse transcription with random hexamers. With immunoSEQ multiplex PCR, TCR beta CDR3 was amplified across 54 Vbeta and 13 Jbeta. TCRdb fed the immunoSEQ multiplex PCR reads into MiXCR, producing one record per CDR3 protein. The profile shows approximately 210,000 distinct CDR3 sequences, about 94% of them singletons. The source of this sequence is a human donor with Susac syndrome. Sequencing was carried out using CD4+ T cells from PBMCs. This chain links TRBV14 with TRBJ2-1, with 7 bases that match TRBD2. The CDR3 protein is CASSQQRGRYNEQFF. DNA for the CDR3: TGTGCCAGCAGCCAACAGCGGGGTCGATACAATGAGCAGTTCTTC.